This T cell receptor (beta chain) was retrieved from a study of beta chain features in type 1 diabetes. Study-level information: Examined across all samples were some 99 million sorted cells.

Expressed TCRB transcripts were sequenced, since all the RNA that had been isolated was reverse transcribed. Sequencing was performed with immunoSEQ multiplex PCR; in TCRdb, only in-frame clones are kept and a portion is missing. The sample includes around 53,000 clones, about 60% of them seen just once. This clone was seen more than once but under ten times. Its antigen remains unidentified. The germline V gene has CDR1 MDHEN and CDR2 SYDVKM. The CDR3 runs to 15 residues. Germline trimming cut 4 bases from V and 3 bases from J; bases unmatched to any gene: 7. Broader study findings: The study found moderately but significantly shorter TCRB CDR3s in all four CD4+ subsets of Type 1 diabetes patients. Type 1 diabetes patients had VDJ junctions that carried fewer insertions and more deletions.

This TCR came from a woman aged 25 to 39 with type 1 diabetes. This chain connects TRBV28 to TRBJ2-3, with TRBD1 matching 7 bases. Sequencing was done on a sample of stem cell memory CD4+ T cells from blood. Written as DNA, the CDR3 is TGTGCCAGCAGTTCGACAGGGTTGTGGACAGATACGCAGTATTTT. Translation: CASSSTGLWTDTQYF.